This TCR beta chain was found in a study of cytomegalovirus exposure and HLA in healthy donors. Study-wide results and caveats: Within an earlier analysis, most TCR beta V segments proved productive either about 87% or about 30% of the time. As a later analysis showed, a missense DCLRE1C variant was linked to trimming of TCR beta V- and J-genes.

On this clone itself: What it recognizes is unknown.

The CDR3 extends over 13 amino acids. Trimming took 5 bases from V and 2 from J, leaving 7 bases between them. CDR1 is LNHNV and CDR2 is YYDKDF in the germline V gene (reference sequence). The PCR ran on 60 Vbeta and 13 Jbeta primers. Measured with immunoSEQ multiplex PCR; TCRdb has only the in-frame clones, and not every one. The sample contains about 110,000 clones, 70% to 80% of which appear only once. Material: PBMCs. The source is a middle-aged woman in good health and CMV-seronegative. This chain uses TRBV15 with TRBJ1-3; D remains ambiguous. The CDR3 loop reads CATSPGAGNTIYF. The CDR3 nucleotides are TGTGCCACCAGCCCGGGAGCTGGAAACACCATATATTTT.